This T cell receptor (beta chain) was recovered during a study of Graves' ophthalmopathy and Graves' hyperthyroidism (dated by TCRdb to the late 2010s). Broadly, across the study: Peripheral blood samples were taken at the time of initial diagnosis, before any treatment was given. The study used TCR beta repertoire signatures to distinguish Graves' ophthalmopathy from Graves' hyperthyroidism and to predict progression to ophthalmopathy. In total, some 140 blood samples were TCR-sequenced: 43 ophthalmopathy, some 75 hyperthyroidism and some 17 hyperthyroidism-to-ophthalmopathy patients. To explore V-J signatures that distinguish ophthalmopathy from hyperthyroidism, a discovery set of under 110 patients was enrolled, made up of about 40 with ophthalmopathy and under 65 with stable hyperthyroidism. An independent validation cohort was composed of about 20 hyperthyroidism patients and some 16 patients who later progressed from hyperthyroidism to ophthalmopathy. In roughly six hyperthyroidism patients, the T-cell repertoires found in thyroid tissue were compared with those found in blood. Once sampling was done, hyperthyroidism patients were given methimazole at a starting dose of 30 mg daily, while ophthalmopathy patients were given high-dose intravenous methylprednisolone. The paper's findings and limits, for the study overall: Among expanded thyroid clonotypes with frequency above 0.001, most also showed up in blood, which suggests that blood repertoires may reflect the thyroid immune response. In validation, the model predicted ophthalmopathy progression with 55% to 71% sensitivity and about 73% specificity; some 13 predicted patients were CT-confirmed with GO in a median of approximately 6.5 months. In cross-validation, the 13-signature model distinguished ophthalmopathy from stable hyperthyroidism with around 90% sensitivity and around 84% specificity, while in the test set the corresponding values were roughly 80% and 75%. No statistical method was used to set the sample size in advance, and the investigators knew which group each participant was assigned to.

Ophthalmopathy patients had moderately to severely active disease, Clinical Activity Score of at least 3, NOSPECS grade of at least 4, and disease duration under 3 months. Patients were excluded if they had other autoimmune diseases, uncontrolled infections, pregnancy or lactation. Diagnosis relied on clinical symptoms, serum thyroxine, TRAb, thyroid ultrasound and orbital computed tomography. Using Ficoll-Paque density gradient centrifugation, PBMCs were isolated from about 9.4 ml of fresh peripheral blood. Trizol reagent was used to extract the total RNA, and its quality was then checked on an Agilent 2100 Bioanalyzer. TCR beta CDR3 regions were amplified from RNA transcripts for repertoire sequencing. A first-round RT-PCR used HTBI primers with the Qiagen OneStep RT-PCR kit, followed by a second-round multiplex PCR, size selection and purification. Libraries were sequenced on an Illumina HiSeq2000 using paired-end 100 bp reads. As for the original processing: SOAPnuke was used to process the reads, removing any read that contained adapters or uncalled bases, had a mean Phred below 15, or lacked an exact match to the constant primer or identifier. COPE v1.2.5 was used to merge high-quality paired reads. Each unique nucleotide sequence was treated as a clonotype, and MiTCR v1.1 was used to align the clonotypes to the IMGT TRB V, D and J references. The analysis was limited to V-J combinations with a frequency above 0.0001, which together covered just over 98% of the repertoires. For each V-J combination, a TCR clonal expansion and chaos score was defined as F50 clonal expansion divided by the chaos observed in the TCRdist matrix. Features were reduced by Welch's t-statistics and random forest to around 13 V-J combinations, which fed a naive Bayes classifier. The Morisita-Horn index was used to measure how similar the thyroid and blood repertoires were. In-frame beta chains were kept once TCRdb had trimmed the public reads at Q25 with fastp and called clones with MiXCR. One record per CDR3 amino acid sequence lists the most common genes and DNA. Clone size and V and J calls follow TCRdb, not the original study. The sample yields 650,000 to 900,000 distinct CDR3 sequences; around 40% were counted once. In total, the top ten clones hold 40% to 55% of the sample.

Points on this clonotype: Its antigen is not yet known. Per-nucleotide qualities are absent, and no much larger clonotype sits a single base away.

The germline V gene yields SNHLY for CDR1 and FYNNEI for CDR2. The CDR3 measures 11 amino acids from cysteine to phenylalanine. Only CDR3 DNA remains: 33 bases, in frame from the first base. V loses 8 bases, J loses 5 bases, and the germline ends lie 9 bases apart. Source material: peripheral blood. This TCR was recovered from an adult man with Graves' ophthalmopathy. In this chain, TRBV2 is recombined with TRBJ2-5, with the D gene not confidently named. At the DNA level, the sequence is TGTGCCAGCGCTAGTCGGGAGACCCAGTACTTC. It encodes CASASRETQYF.